The 28 T cell receptor beta chains given below trace back to one sample, sequenced in a study of cytomegalovirus exposure and HLA in healthy donors. Profiling relied on immunoSEQ multiplex PCR, and the TCRdb table lists in-frame clones only, not all of them. In the table there are some 59,000 clones, about 91% of which are singletons. Sequencing input: PBMCs. These receptors all come from a woman aged 18-29 years in good health and CMV-seronegative.

The chain combines TRBV7-9 with TRBJ2-1; TRBD2 aligns across 11 bases. Germline trimming cut 5 bases from V and 3 bases from J; bases unmatched to any gene: 12. Germline V gene data show CDR1 as SEHNR and CDR2 as FQNEAQ (reference sequence). The CDR3 loop spans 18 amino acids. CDR3: CASSPPSPGLAGYNEQFF. The CDR3 bases are TGTGCCAGCAGCCCTCCCTCCCCTGGACTAGCGGGCTACAATGAGCAGTTCTTC.

The chain uses TRBV12-5 and TRBJ2-3, with TRBD1 identical over 9 bases. Germline V gene sequence: CDR1 LGHNT, CDR2 FRNRAP. J gave up 3 bases and V 4 bases, and 5 bases lay outside the gene matches. The CDR3 covers 15 residues. CDR3 bases: TGTGCTAGTGGTTCCGGGACAGGGAGAACAGATACGCAGTATTTT. Residues: CASGSGTGRTDTQYF.

This chain joins TRBV7-2 and TRBJ1-5; 7 bases map to TRBD1. The CDR3 length is 16 residues. Trimming took 1 base from V and 0 from J; bases not matched to a gene: 3. Germline-derived CDR1 and CDR2 are SGHTA and FQGNSA. CDR3 region: CASSLEGGFSNQPQHF. CDR3 DNA: TGTGCCAGCAGCTTAGAAGGGGGCTTTAGCAATCAGCCCCAGCATTTT.

The J gene is TRBJ2-7, the V gene TRBV5-1; 7 bases line up with TRBD1. The CDR3 contains 16 residues. J gave up 2 bases and V 4 bases, and 12 bases lay outside the gene matches. Looked up from germline, CDR1 is SGHRS and CDR2 is YFSETQ. CDR3 bases: TGCGCCAGCAGCCCCTCCGCCCCCGGACAGGCCTACGAGCAGTACTTC. This translates into CASSPSAPGQAYEQYF. Complete variable domain (other parts from reference TRBV5-1 and TRBJ2-7): KAGVTQTPRYLIKTRGQQVTLSCSPISGHRSVSWYQQTPGQGLQFLFEYFSETQRNKGNFPGRFSGRQFSNSRSEMNVSTLELGDSALYLCASSPSAPGQAYEQYFGPGTRLTVT.

V is TRBV25-1 and J is TRBJ2-1; the match to TRBD2 covers 7 bases. After removal of 6 bases from V and 8 bases from J, the junction contained 7 bases not matched to a gene. The V gene's germline CDR1 is MGHDK and CDR2 SYGVNS. This CDR3 is 13 amino acids long. CDR3 sequence (DNA): TGTGCCAGCAGACCCCGTGGGGGGGATGAGCAGTTCTTC. Its protein product is CASRPRGGDEQFF.

The V call is TRBV19, the J call TRBJ1-5; TRBD1 is a possible D gene (5 bases). Germline CDR1 and CDR2: LNHDA and SQIVND (reference sequence). The CDR3 runs to 16 residues. The V gene lost 0 bases and the J gene lost 0 bases, with 9 bases spanning the gap. The CDR3 DNA reads as TGTGCCAGTAGTATAGATCAGGGCTTTAGCAATCAGCCCCAGCATTTT. This gives the protein CASSIDQGFSNQPQHF.

This chain connects TRBV4-2 to TRBJ2-1; 8 bases fit TRBD2. The CDR3 contains 17 residues. Germline lookup yields CDR1 LGHNA and CDR2 YNFKEQ. The junction had 11 bases not matched to a gene; V was cut back by 4 bases and J by 3 bases. CDR3 DNA: TGTGCCAGCAGCCGTGGGGGGGTAGCGGGAAACTACAATGAGCAGTTCTTC. Translated: CASSRGGVAGNYNEQFF.

This rearrangement joins TRBV19 to TRBJ1-5; TRBD1 matches at 7 bases. The germline V gene encodes CDR1 LNHDA and CDR2 SQIVND (reference sequence). This CDR3 comprises 15 residues. Trimming at V came to 5 bases and at J to 5 bases, leaving 9 bases not matched to a gene. DNA for the CDR3: TGTGCCAGTAGTCACGGACAGGACGGGGATCAGCCCCAGCATTTT. This translates into CASSHGQDGDQPQHF.

V usage is TRBV2 and J usage is TRBJ1-6; no definite D call. In germline, CDR1 is SNHLY, CDR2 FYNNEI. Trimming cost V 9 bases and J 8 bases, with 17 bases left between them. The CDR3 runs 14 residues. The CDR3 DNA follows: TGTGCCAGATCAAAGGAAAGCGGGGATTCACCCCTCCACTTT. The encoded protein is CARSKESGDSPLHF.

The V and J genes are TRBV29-1 and TRBJ2-3, with 7 bases fitting TRBD1. The trim removed 7 bases at V and 3 bases at J, leaving 7 bases unmatched. Germline CDR1 and CDR2: SQVTM and ANQGSEA. The CDR3 covers 13 residues. CDR3 residues: CSGATGSTDTQYF. The CDR3 bases are TGCAGCGGGGCGACAGGGTCGACAGATACGCAGTATTTT.

The rearrangement links TRBV27 to TRBJ2-2, with D tentatively TRBD2 (6 bases). The CDR3 runs to 15 residues. V was cut by 0 bases and J by 1 base, with 6 bases left in between. Germline V gene data show CDR1 as MNHEY and CDR2 as SMNVEV (reference sequence). The CDR3 DNA reads TGTGCCAGCAGTTTATCGGGGGGGAACACCGGGGAGCTGTTTTTT. Translation gives CASSLSGGNTGELFF.

This clone was observed a single time. The chain has TRBV27 and TRBJ2-3; D unresolved. V shed 3 bases and J shed 6 bases, with 10 bases lying between them. The CDR3 is 13 amino acids. Germline V gives CDR1 MNHEY, CDR2 SMNVEV (reference sequence). CDR3 sequence reads: CASSFTYADTQYF. CDR3 nucleotide sequence: TGTGCCAGCAGTTTCACCTACGCGGATACGCAGTATTTT.

This clone turned up a few times. The same CDR3 also results from other DNA sequences found in this sample. V is TRBV6-5 and J is TRBJ2-3; D is unresolved. Trimming removed 6 bases at V and 2 bases at J, with 9 bases between. The germline gives CDR1 MNHEY, CDR2 SVGAGI. The CDR3 runs 13 residues. For the CDR3, the DNA is TGTGCCAGCAGCCCCGGTTCCACAGATACGCAGTATTTT. Protein sequence: CASSPGSTDTQYF.

The J gene is TRBJ2-7, the V gene TRBV13; possibly TRBD1 or TRBD2 for D (7 bases each). The V end lost 4 bases, the J end lost 4 bases, and 11 bases lay between the germline ends. Germline V gene data show CDR1 as PRHDT and CDR2 as FYEKMQ (reference sequence). The CDR3 runs to 13 residues. CDR3 sequence: CASSSGGGYEQYF. The CDR3 nucleotides are TGTGCCAGCAGCTCAGGGGGGGGGTACGAGCAGTACTTC.

The V gene is TRBV5-1, the J gene TRBJ1-1, with a weak D call TRBD1 (5 bases). V was pared by 0 bases and J by 2 bases, with 8 bases between. The length of the CDR3 is 14 residues. The germline V gene encodes CDR1 SGHRS and CDR2 YFSETQ. This CDR3 reads CASSLEGLNTEAFF. The CDR3 DNA follows: TGCGCCAGCAGCTTGGAGGGACTCAACACTGAAGCTTTCTTT. The full variable domain, completed using reference TRBV5-1 and TRBJ1-1, is KAGVTQTPRYLIKTRGQQVTLSCSPISGHRSVSWYQQTPGQGLQFLFEYFSETQRNKGNFPGRFSGRQFSNSRSEMNVSTLELGDSALYLCASSLEGLNTEAFFGQGTRLTVV.

With regard to this clone: A read error may account for a junction end that differs from germline. J is TRBJ2-7 and V is TRBV7-7; possible D gene TRBD2, 6 bases. There are 17 residues in the CDR3. The germline CDR1 and CDR2 sequences are SSHAT and FNYEAQ (reference sequence). CDR3 amino acids: CASSLSARGGYKGEQYF. The CDR3 DNA follows: TGTGCTAGCAGCTTATCCGCGCGTGGGGGGTACAAAGGCGAGCAGTACTTC.

The chain has TRBV30 and TRBJ1-2; D gene ambiguous. Trimming cost V 0 bases and J 0 bases, with 14 bases left between them. Germline V CDR1 and CDR2: GTSNPN, SVGIG (reference sequence). The CDR3 spans 16 residues. The CDR3 nucleotides read TGTGCCTGGAGTGTCCTCCTCAGGCCACCTAACTATGGCTACACCTTC. It specifies CAWSVLLRPPNYGYTF.

The chain has TRBV28 and TRBJ1-4, with TRBD1 matching 7 bases. CDR1 and CDR2 (germline): MDHEN, SYDVKM. V dropped 8 bases and J dropped 0; count of bases not matched to a gene: 3. The CDR3 sequence is 14 residues long. CDR3 nucleotide sequence: TGTGCCAGCCGGGACAGTGCAACTAATGAAAAACTGTTTTTT. Amino acid sequence: CASRDSATNEKLFF.

This chain uses TRBV28 with TRBJ1-5; 9 bases agree with TRBD1. V lost 2 bases, J lost 7 bases, and 3 bases stayed unmatched. This CDR3 has 14 residues. Germline V gives CDR1 MDHEN, CDR2 SYDVKM. This CDR3 reads CASSLTTGGQPQHF. The CDR3 DNA reads as TGTGCCAGCAGTTTAACGACAGGGGGGCAGCCCCAGCATTTT.

V is TRBV5-6 and J is TRBJ1-1; D is perhaps TRBD1 (6 bases). The CDR3 is 14 residues long. V lost 0 bases to trimming and J lost 5 bases, with 11 bases between them. Germline-derived CDR1 and CDR2 are SGHDT and YYEEEE. The CDR3 protein is CASSLERGWTEAFF. The DNA of the CDR3 is TGTGCCAGCAGCTTGGAGAGGGGGTGGACTGAAGCTTTCTTT.

This clone was counted a single time. The V and J genes are TRBV7-8 and TRBJ1-2, with D perhaps TRBD1 (6 bases). This CDR3 contains 13 residues. V shed 5 bases and J shed 4 bases, with 11 bases lying between them. Germline V gene sequence: CDR1 SGHVS, CDR2 FQNEAQ. The CDR3 here is CASSVRDTYGYTF. The CDR3 DNA sequence: TGTGCCAGCAGCGTCCGGGACACCTATGGCTACACCTTC. Based on the CDR3 plus reference TRBV7-8 and TRBJ1-2, the full variable domain is GAGVSQSPRYKVAKRGQDVALRCDPISGHVSLFWYQQALGQGPEFLTYFQNEAQLDKSGLPSDRFFAERPEGSVSTLKIQRTQQEDSAVYLCASSVRDTYGYTFGSGTRLTVV.

This clone occurred a few times. The chain couples TRBV30 to TRBJ1-6; TRBD1 aligns across 7 bases. The CDR3 loop spans 15 amino acids. From germline, CDR1 is GTSNPN and CDR2 SVGIG (reference sequence). The V gene end was trimmed by 0 bases and the J gene end by 2 bases; junction bases not matched to a gene: 1. The CDR3 coding sequence is TGTGCCTGGAGTGTAGGGGGCGCCTATAATTCACCCCTCCACTTT. This translates into CAWSVGGAYNSPLHF.

The chain recombines TRBV30 with TRBJ1-4, with D tentatively TRBD1 (6 bases). V gave up 2 bases and J gave up 2 bases, with 12 bases separating them. The germline V gene has CDR1 GTSNPN and CDR2 SVGIG (reference sequence). This CDR3 is built from 15 residues. For the CDR3, the DNA is TGTGCCTGGAGTTTGACAGGTCTTACTAATGAAAAACTGTTTTTT. Protein sequence: CAWSLTGLTNEKLFF.

J is TRBJ2-5 and V is TRBV5-1; the match to TRBD2 covers 12 bases. CDR3 length equals 15 residues. Per the germline V gene, CDR1 is SGHRS and CDR2 is YFSETQ. Trimming cost V 5 bases and J 2 bases; bases outside gene matches: 4. CDR3 in amino acids: CASSSSGRDQETQYF. CDR3 coding DNA: TGCGCCAGCAGTTCTAGCGGGAGGGATCAAGAGACCCAGTACTTC.

This clone was detected only a few times. The chain is built from TRBV5-1 and TRBJ2-1, with TRBD2 matching 10 bases. CDR1 and CDR2 from the germline V gene are SGHRS and YFSETQ. V lost 4 bases and J lost 5; bases outside the gene matches: 6. This CDR3 spans 15 amino acids. In nucleotides, the CDR3 is TGCGCCAGCAGCCTACTAGCGGGGACTCACAATGAGCAGTTCTTC. This gives the protein CASSLLAGTHNEQFF.

This clone was picked up a small number of times. The chain recombines TRBV6-6 with TRBJ1-3; 12 positions match TRBD1. The CDR3 consists of 16 residues. Germline trimming cut 5 bases from V and 4 bases from J; bases unmatched to any gene: 6. In germline, CDR1 is MNHNY, CDR2 SVGAGI (reference sequence). In DNA, the CDR3 is TGTGCCAGCAGTAGTCCGGGACAGGGGGCAGGAAACACCATATATTTT. This sequence encodes CASSSPGQGAGNTIYF.

V is TRBV9 and J is TRBJ2-7, with TRBD1 matching 7 bases. CDR1 and CDR2 (germline): SGDLS, YYNGEE. The V and J ends lost 6 bases and 5 bases, in that order; junction bases with no gene match: 11. This CDR3 is 14 amino acids long. Here the CDR3 reads CASTPGDRADEQYF. DNA for the CDR3: TGTGCCAGCACCCCAGGTGACAGGGCTGACGAGCAGTACTTC.

The gene calls are TRBV6-1 and TRBJ1-2; no clear D gene. CDR3 length: 13 amino acids. Trimming stripped 1 base from V and 8 bases from J, with 11 bases between. CDR1 is MNHNS, CDR2 SASEGT, per germline. The CDR3 region is CASSEVRVWGYTF. CDR3 in DNA: TGTGCCAGCAGTGAAGTACGGGTCTGGGGCTACACCTTC.